This T cell receptor beta chain was profiled in a study of T cells in Graves' hyperthyroidism and ophthalmopathy (dated by TCRdb to the late 2010s). Study-wide context: Peripheral blood was sampled at the time of initial diagnosis, prior to any treatment. To identify distinguishing TCR V-J signatures, a discovery cohort of around 100 patients was used, comprising 43 with Graves' ophthalmopathy and 57 with stable Graves' hyperthyroidism. Prospective prediction of ophthalmopathy was tested in an independent validation cohort consisting of 18 to 20 hyperthyroidism patients and 15 or so patients who later progressed to ophthalmopathy. The 95 to 100 discovery patients were divided at random into training and test sets in a 7:3 ratio. In over five Graves' hyperthyroidism patients, the study also compared T-cell repertoires from thyroid tissue with T-cell repertoires from blood. Following sampling, methimazole starting at 30 mg daily was given to hyperthyroidism patients, and high-dose intravenous methylprednisolone was given to ophthalmopathy patients. The paper describes TCR Vbeta CDR3 sequencing of 140 or so peripheral blood samples, made up of roughly 45 ophthalmopathy patients, 70 to 80 hyperthyroidism patients and 17 progressor patients.

Study-level results and caveats: In validation, the model predicted progression to ophthalmopathy with roughly 66% sensitivity and 72% to 85% specificity, a median of about six months before onset. Sample size was not statistically predetermined, and blinding of investigators to group allocation was not performed. Most expanded thyroid clonotypes (frequency above 0.001) were also detected in blood, suggesting blood repertoires may reflect thyroid immune responses. A 13 V-J signature model separated ophthalmopathy from stable hyperthyroidism, with around 91% sensitivity and roughly 84% specificity in cross-validation and 80%/75% in testing.

In the ophthalmopathy patients, disease was moderately to severely active, with a Clinical Activity Score of 3 or more, a NOSPECS grade of 4 or more, and a duration of less than 3 months. The study excluded patients with uncontrolled infections, other autoimmune diseases, pregnancy or lactation. Diagnoses were based on clinical symptoms, serum thyroxine and TRAb, thyroid ultrasound and orbital computed tomography. PBMCs were separated from approximately 9.9 ml of fresh peripheral blood using Ficoll-Paque density gradient centrifugation. Total RNA was extracted using Trizol reagent, and RNA quality was assessed on an Agilent 2100 Bioanalyzer. The TCR beta CDR3 regions were amplified from the RNA transcripts. The first round of RT-PCR for the TCR CDR3 was performed with the HTBI primer set and the Qiagen OneStep RT-PCR kit. Libraries were constructed in a second round of multiplex PCR, after which size selection and purification were carried out. Sequencing of the libraries was done on an Illumina HiSeq2000 using paired-end 100 bp reads. In the original analysis: SOAPnuke was used to process the raw data, removing reads that contained adapters or uncalled bases, had a mean Phred below 15, or lacked an exact match to the constant primer or identifier. COPE v1.2.5 was used to merge the high-quality paired reads, and each unique nucleotide sequence was defined as a clonotype. MiTCR v1.1 was used to align the clonotypes against IMGT TRBV, TRBD and TRBJ reference segments. Only V-J combinations with frequency above 0.0001, covering 99% to 99.2% of repertoires, were analysed. A TCS score was defined as the ratio between F50 (clonal expansion) and ExV (chaos), using BLOSUM62-based TCRdist between CDR3 peptides within each V-J. Welch's t-statistics and random forest reduced some 510 V-J features to fewer than 15, which were used in a naive Bayes classifier (R e1071). TCRdb applied fastp at Q25 and MiXCR to the public reads, then kept only in-frame beta chains. Rows with a matching CDR3 protein are joined into one entry that keeps the most common DNA and genes. These V and J calls rely on TCRdb rather than the paper's analysis. The sample has about 640,000 distinct CDR3 sequences on record, 20% to 25% of them singletons. Clones ranked in the top ten supply over 30% of the sample.

Inclusive of the bounding cysteine and phenylalanine, the CDR3 is 13 residues long. The sequence is cut down to CDR3 DNA, 39 bases in frame from base 1. Via the germline V gene (reference sequence), CDR1 is GTSNPN and CDR2 SVGIG. Deletion took 0 bases off V and 2 bases off J, with a span of 8 bases between the germline ends. This clonotype was detected many times. It has no known antigen specificity. No base quality values were provided; no much bigger clone lies one nucleotide off. The chain employs TRBV30 and TRBJ2-7; the D gene may be TRBD1 or TRBD2, since each aligns over 5 bases. The sequencing input was blood. The clonotype comes from a man aged 30 to 45 with Graves' ophthalmopathy. The DNA is TGTGCCTGGAGTGTTGGGGGTCCCTACGAGCAGTACTTC. The translation is CAWSVGGPYEQYF. When the CDR3 is completed using the reference TRBV30 and TRBJ2-7 genes on either side, the full variable domain is SQTIHQWPATLVQPVGSPLSLECTVEGTSNPNLYWYRQAAGRGLQLLFYSVGIGQISSEVPQNLSASRPQDRQFILSSKKLLLSDSGFYLCAWSVGGPYEQYFGPGTRLTVT.